This TCR beta chain was found in a study of T cells after yellow fever vaccination. This CDR3 spans 13 amino acids. Trimming took 6 bases from V and 4 from J, leaving 13 bases between them. Germline V gene lookup returns CDR1 SEHNR and CDR2 FQNEAQ (reference sequence). In regard to this clonotype: Antigen unknown.

Study-wide findings and caveats: Booster sampling recovered most clones from primary vaccination (under 97% CD4, approximately 88% CD8).

MiXCR, run by TCRdb on the 5' RACE reads, gives a single entry per CDR3 protein. The sample has fewer than 500,000 distinct CDR3 sequences; about 17% are singletons. Sequencing used PBMCs, obtained before the yellow fever booster vaccination. This receptor was identified in a man aged 18 to 29 who received the YFV17D yellow fever vaccine. This chain uses TRBV7-9 with TRBJ2-7, with D perhaps being TRBD1 or TRBD2 (6 bases each). The CDR3 DNA sequence: TGTGCCAGCAGTACCTGGGGGGCATACGAGCAGTACTTC. Amino acid sequence: CASSTWGAYEQYF.